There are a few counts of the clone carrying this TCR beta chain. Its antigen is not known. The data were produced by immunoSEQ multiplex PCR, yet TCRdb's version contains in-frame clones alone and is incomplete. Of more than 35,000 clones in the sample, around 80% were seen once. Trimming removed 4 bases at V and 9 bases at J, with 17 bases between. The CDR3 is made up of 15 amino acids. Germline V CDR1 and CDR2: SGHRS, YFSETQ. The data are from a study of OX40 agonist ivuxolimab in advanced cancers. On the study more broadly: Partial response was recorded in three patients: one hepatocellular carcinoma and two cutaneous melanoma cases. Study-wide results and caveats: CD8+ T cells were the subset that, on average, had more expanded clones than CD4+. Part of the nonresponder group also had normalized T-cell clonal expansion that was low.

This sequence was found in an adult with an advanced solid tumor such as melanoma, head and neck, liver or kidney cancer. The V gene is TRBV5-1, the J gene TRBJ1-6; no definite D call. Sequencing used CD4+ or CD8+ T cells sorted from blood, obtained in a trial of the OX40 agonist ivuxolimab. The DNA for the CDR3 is TGCGCCAGCAGCCCGGAGGGCAGTCGGAGTTCACCCCTCCACTTT. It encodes CASSPEGSRSSPLHF.